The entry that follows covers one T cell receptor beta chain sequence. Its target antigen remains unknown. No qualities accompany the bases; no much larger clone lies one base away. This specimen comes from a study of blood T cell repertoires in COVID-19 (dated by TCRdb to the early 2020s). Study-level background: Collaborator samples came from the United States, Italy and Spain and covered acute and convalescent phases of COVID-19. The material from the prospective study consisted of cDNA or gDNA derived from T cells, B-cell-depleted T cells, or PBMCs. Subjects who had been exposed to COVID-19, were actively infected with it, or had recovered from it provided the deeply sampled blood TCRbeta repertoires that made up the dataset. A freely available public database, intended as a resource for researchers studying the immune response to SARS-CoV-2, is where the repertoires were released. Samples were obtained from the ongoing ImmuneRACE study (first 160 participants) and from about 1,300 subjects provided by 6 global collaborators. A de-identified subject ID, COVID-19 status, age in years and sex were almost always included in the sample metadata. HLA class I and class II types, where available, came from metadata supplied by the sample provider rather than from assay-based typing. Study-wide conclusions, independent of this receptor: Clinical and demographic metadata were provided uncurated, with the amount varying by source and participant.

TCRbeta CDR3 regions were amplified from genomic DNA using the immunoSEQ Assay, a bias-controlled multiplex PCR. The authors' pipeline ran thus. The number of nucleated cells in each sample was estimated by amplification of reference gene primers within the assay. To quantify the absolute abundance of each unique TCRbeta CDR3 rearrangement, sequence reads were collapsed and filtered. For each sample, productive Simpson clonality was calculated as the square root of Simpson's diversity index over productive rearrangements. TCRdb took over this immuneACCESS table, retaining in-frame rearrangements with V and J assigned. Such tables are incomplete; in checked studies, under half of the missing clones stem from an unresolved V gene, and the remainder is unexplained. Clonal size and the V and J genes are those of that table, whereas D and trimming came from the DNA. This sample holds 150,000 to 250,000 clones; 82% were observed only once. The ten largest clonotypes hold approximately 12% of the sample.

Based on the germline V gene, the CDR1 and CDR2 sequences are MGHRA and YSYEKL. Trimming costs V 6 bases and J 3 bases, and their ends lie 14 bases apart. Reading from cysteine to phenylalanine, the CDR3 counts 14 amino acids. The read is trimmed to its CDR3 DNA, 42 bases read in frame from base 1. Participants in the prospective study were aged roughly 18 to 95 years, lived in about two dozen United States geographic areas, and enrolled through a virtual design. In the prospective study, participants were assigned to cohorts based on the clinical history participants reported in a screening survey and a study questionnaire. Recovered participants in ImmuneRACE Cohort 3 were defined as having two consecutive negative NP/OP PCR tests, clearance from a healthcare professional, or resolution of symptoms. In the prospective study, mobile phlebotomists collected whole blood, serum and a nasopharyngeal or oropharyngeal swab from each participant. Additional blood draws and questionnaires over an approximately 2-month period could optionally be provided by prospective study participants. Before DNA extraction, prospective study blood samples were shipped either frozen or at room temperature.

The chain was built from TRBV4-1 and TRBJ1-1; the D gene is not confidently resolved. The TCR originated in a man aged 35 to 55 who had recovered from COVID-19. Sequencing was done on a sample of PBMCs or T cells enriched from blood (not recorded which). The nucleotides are TGCGCCAGCAGAGACCTCGGCGGTTACACTGAAGCTTTCTTT. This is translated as CASRDLGGYTEAFF.